The 27 T cell receptor beta chains below all came from one sample that was sequenced in a study of monozygotic twins with inflammatory bowel disease. TCRdb reanalyzed the 5' RACE reads, giving one entry per CDR3 protein sequence and no DNA. The data show 300,000 to 400,000 distinct CDR3 sequences, and the top ten clones hold 2% to 2.5%. Sequences were obtained from blood. These receptor sequences come from a human donor with ulcerative colitis or Crohn's disease, or a healthy co-twin of an affected twin (not recorded which).

This rearrangement joins TRBV6-5 to TRBJ1-3. The CDR3 extends over 12 amino acids. Germline lookup yields CDR1 MNHEY and CDR2 SVGAGI. The CDR3 spells CASRTSGNTIYF.

This chain connects TRBV20-1 to TRBJ2-3; TCRdb's D gene call, TRBD2, goes unchecked for lack of DNA. Germline loops: CDR1 DFQATT, CDR2 SNEGSKA (reference sequence). The CDR3 totals 15 residues. The chain's CDR3 is CSARKLAGAVDTQYF.

V is TRBV7-6 and J is TRBJ2-7; the D gene TCRdb calls, TRBD1, cannot be checked with no DNA. The germline gives CDR1 SGHVS, CDR2 FNYEAQ. This CDR3 spans 12 amino acids. The CDR3 reads CASSSQGEEQYF.

V is TRBV5-6 and J is TRBJ2-2; absent DNA, TCRdb's TRBD1 call cannot be checked. CDR1 and CDR2 (germline): SGHDT, YYEEEE. There are 16 residues in the CDR3. The CDR3 sequence: CASSLRTTGGTGELFF.

The chain combines TRBV5-1 with TRBJ2-7; without DNA, the TCRdb call of TRBD2 cannot be checked. The CDR3 spans 15 residues. Per the germline V gene, CDR1 is SGHRS and CDR2 is YFSETQ. Here the CDR3 reads CASSRSAGPNYEQYF.

This chain links TRBV12-3 or TRBV12-4 with TRBJ2-7; without DNA, the TCRdb call of TRBD2 cannot be checked. The CDR3 is 15 amino acids. CDR3: CASSSPGLARYEQYF.

The gene calls are TRBV5-1 and TRBJ2-7; without DNA, the TCRdb call of TRBD1 cannot be checked. The germline V gene has CDR1 SGHRS and CDR2 YFSETQ. The CDR3 has 15 amino acids. The CDR3 protein is CASSLESAGQNEQYF.

The chain uses TRBV5-1 and TRBJ2-5; TCRdb picks TRBD2, but there is no DNA to check that call. CDR1 is SGHRS, CDR2 YFSETQ, per germline. This CDR3 has 14 residues. The CDR3 sequence: CASSGGDLRETQYF.

V gene TRBV28 combines with J gene TRBJ2-1; TCRdb designates TRBD2, a call that cannot be tested without DNA. The V gene's germline CDR1 is MDHEN and CDR2 SYDVKM. This CDR3 is 16 amino acids long. The CDR3 is CASSFTSFYSYNEQFF. Using reference TRBV28 and TRBJ2-1 for the parts outside the CDR3, the full variable domain is DVKVTQSSRYLVKRTGEKVFLECVQDMDHENMFWYRQDPGLGLRLIYFSYDVKMKEKGDIPEGYSVSREKKERFSLILESASTNQTSMYLCASSFTSFYSYNEQFFGPGTRLTVL.

This chain links TRBV18 with TRBJ1-5; the D call from TCRdb, TRBD1, cannot be confirmed without DNA. CDR1 KGHSH and CDR2 LQKENI come from the germline V gene. The CDR3 is made up of 15 amino acids. CDR3: CASSGRTGADQPQHF.

The gene calls are TRBV5-1 and TRBJ2-1; the TCRdb D gene call, TRBD2, has no DNA to confirm it. The CDR3 spans 15 residues. Germline CDR1 reads SGHRS; CDR2 reads YFSETQ. The CDR3 spells CASSGLSGGRDEQFF.

The rearrangement links TRBV6-6 to TRBJ1-5. This CDR3 comprises 13 residues. CDR1 is MNHNY and CDR2 is SVGAGI in the germline V gene (reference sequence). The CDR3 loop reads CASMLGFYQPQHF.

The chain employs TRBV14 and TRBJ2-4; TCRdb gives TRBD2 as the D gene, but with no DNA this cannot be confirmed. Germline values: CDR1 SGHDN, CDR2 FVKESK. The CDR3 extends over 15 amino acids. The CDR3 spells CASSRGGLGKNIQYF.

The rearrangement joins TRBV5-1 to TRBJ2-3; the D call of TRBD2 rests on TCRdb alone, since no DNA is present to check it. The CDR3 length is 12 residues. The germline V gene encodes CDR1 SGHRS and CDR2 YFSETQ. CDR3 in amino acids: CASSSIAGEGYF.

This chain links TRBV6-4 with TRBJ2-1; TCRdb's assignment of TRBD2 cannot be checked, as there is no DNA. Per germline, CDR1 MRHNA and CDR2 SNTAGT. This CDR3 has 14 residues. The CDR3 spells CASSVAGGGNEQFF.

The rearrangement uses TRBV5-1 and TRBJ1-1; the TRBD1 assignment by TCRdb is unverifiable without DNA. CDR1 and CDR2 (germline): SGHRS, YFSETQ. The CDR3 extends over 15 amino acids. The CDR3 region is CASSSGHSLNTEAFF.

The chain couples TRBV5-1 to TRBJ1-4. The CDR3 runs to 17 residues. Germline V gene sequence: CDR1 SGHRS, CDR2 YFSETQ. CDR3 amino acids: CASSLGGHLPRGEKLFF.

CDR3 residues: CASSPSEVGSYNEQFF. The chain has TRBV4-1 and TRBJ2-1. Germline values: CDR1 MGHRA, CDR2 YSYEKL. This CDR3 region has 16 residues.

The V and J genes are TRBV20-1 and TRBJ1-1; the TCRdb D gene call, TRBD1, has no DNA to confirm it. Germline V gives CDR1 DFQATT, CDR2 SNEGSKA (reference sequence). The CDR3 is 13 residues long. CDR3 region: CSASASGDTEAFF.

This chain connects TRBV5-1 to TRBJ2-3; no DNA is available, so the TRBD1 call from TCRdb remains unchecked. CDR3 length equals 15 residues. CDR1 is SGHRS and CDR2 is YFSETQ in the germline V gene. This chain's CDR3 is CASSPSGQDTDTQYF.

V is TRBV20-1 and J is TRBJ2-7; checking the TCRdb D call of TRBD1 is not possible without DNA. The CDR3 has 16 amino acids. The V gene's germline CDR1 is DFQATT and CDR2 SNEGSKA (reference sequence). This chain's CDR3 is CSARTPGRLPQNEQYF.

This chain links TRBV5-1 with TRBJ2-7; the TRBD1 assignment by TCRdb is unverifiable without DNA. Germline loops: CDR1 SGHRS, CDR2 YFSETQ. The CDR3 runs 13 residues. Here the CDR3 reads CASSFGQRYEQYF.

The rearrangement joins TRBV7-2 to TRBJ2-7; without DNA, the TCRdb call of TRBD1 cannot be checked. The CDR3 sequence is 15 residues long. CDR1 and CDR2 from the germline V gene are SGHTA and FQGNSA. The CDR3 loop reads CASSLGTAITYEQYF.

The chain couples TRBV6-1 to TRBJ1-4; the D call from TCRdb, TRBD1, cannot be confirmed without DNA. The V gene's germline CDR1 is MNHNS and CDR2 SASEGT. The CDR3 contains 16 residues. CDR3 loop: CASRPLSDRVGEKLFF.

The rearrangement joins TRBV11-2 to TRBJ1-4. The CDR3 consists of 16 residues. Germline V CDR1 and CDR2: SGHAT, FQNNGV. The CDR3: CASSFFSGSTNEKLFF.

The chain recombines TRBV20-1 with TRBJ2-7. In germline, CDR1 is DFQATT, CDR2 SNEGSKA (reference sequence). This CDR3 is built from 16 residues. The CDR3 reads CSARDLVLGRSYEQYF.

The CDR3 spells CASTLGLAGSTDTQYF. The gene calls are TRBV6-2 or TRBV6-3 and TRBJ2-3; lacking DNA, the TRBD2 call made by TCRdb goes unchecked. Germline V gives CDR1 MNHEY, CDR2 SVGEGT. The CDR3 has 16 amino acids.